This TCR beta chain was recovered during a study of radiotherapy plus CTLA-4 blockade in lung cancer. Overall study: Disease control was present in roughly a third of patients, and objective responses in approximately 20%.

Some clones are missing from TCRdb's copy, which holds only in-frame ones; the method was immunoSEQ multiplex PCR. The data show 45,000 to 60,000 clones, with approximately 78% seen just once and about 3.3% held by the top ten. About this clone itself: The antigen is unknown.

The CDR3 runs 15 residues. The germline gives CDR1 KGHSH, CDR2 LQKENI. V shed 3 bases and J 2 bases; nucleotides not matched to a gene: 6. Study findings and constraints: Expansion of tumor-derived TCR clones was observed in blood after radiotherapy plus ipilimumab. Strongest reported response predictors: early blood clone changes and post-radiation interferon-beta.

CTLA-4 blockade using ipilimumab, together with focal radiation, was received by patients with chemo-refractory metastatic non-small-cell lung cancer. The sample consisted of peripheral blood, taken from a patient treated with radiotherapy plus ipilimumab. The TCR originated in a human donor with non-small cell lung cancer who had stable disease on radiotherapy plus ipilimumab. The chain recombines TRBV18 with TRBJ2-5; 7 bases match TRBD1. The CDR3 region has the DNA TGTGCCAGCTCACCGGAATGGGGACAGCAAGAGACCCAGTACTTC. Translating gives CASSPEWGQQETQYF.